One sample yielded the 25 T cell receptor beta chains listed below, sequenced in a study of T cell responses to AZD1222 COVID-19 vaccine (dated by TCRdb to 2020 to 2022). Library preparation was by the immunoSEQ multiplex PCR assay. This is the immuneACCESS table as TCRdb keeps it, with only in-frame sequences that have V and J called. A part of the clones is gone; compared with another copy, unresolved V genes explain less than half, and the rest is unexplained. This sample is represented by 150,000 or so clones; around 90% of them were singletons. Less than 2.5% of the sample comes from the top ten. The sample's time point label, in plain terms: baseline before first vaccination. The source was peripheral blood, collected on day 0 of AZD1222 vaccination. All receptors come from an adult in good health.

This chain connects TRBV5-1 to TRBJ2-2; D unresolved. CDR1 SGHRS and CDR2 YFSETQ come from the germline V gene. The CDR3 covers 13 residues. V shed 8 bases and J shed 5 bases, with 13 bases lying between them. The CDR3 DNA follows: TGCGCCAGTCGGAAGGGCGAGACCGGGGAGCTGTTTTTT. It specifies CASRKGETGELFF.

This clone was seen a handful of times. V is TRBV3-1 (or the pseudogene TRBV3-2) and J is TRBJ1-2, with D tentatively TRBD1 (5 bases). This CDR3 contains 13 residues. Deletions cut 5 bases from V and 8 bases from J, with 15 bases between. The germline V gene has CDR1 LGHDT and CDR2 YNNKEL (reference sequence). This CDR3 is CASSTGAPRGYTF. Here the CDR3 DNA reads TGTGCCAGCAGCACAGGTGCCCCAAGGGGCTACACCTTC.

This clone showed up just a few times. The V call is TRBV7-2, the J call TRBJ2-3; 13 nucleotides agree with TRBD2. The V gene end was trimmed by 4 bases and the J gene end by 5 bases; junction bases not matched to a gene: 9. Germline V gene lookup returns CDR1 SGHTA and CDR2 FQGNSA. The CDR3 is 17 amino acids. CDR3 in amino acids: CASSSIPGLAGLDTQYF. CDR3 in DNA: TGTGCCAGCAGCTCGATACCGGGACTAGCGGGATTAGATACGCAGTATTTT.

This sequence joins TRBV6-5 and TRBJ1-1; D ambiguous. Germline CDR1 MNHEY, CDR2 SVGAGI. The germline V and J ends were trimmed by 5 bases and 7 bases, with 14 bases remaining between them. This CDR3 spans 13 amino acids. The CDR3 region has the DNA TGTGCCAGCAGTAACACCCTCGGCATTGAAGCTTTCTTT. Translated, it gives CASSNTLGIEAFF.

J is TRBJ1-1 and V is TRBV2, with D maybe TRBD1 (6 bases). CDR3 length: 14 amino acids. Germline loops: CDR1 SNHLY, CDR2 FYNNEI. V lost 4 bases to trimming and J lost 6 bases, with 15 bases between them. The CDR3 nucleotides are TGTGCCAGCAGTGCGGCCAGGCCAGGGGCTGAAGCTTTCTTT. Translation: CASSAARPGAEAFF. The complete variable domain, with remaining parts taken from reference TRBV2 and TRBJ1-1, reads EPEVTQTPSHQVTQMGQEVILRCVPISNHLYFYWYRQILGQKVEFLVSFYNNEISEKSEIFDDQFSVERPDGSNFTLKIRSTKLEDSAMYFCASSAARPGAEAFFGQGTRLTVV.

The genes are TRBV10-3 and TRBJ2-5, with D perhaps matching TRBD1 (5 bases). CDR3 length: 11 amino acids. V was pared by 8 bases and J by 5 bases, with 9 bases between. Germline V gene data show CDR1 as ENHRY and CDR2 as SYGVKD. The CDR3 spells CAIGQVETQYF. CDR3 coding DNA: TGTGCCATCGGACAAGTCGAGACCCAGTACTTC.

CDR3 sequence (DNA): TGTGCCAGCAGTTTGAGAGAATCACCCCTCCACTTT. It is translated as CASSLRESPLHF. J is TRBJ1-6 and V is TRBV12-3 or TRBV12-4; D uncertain. V lost 3 bases and J 10 bases, leaving 7 bases between the germline ends. The CDR3 extends over 12 amino acids.

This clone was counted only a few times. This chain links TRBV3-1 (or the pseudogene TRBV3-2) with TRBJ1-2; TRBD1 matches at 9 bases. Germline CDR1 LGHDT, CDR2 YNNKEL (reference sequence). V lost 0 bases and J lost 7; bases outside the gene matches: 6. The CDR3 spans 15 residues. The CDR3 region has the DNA TGTGCCAGCAGCCAAGATCCGGACAGGGGTGGTGGCTACACCTTC. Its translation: CASSQDPDRGGGYTF.

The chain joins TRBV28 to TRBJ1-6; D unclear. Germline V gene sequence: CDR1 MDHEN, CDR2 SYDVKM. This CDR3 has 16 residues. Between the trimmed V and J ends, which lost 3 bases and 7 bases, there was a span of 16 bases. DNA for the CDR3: TGTGCCAGCAGTTTGATGGTCTCGGGAAGCAATTCACCCCTCCACTTT. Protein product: CASSLMVSGSNSPLHF.

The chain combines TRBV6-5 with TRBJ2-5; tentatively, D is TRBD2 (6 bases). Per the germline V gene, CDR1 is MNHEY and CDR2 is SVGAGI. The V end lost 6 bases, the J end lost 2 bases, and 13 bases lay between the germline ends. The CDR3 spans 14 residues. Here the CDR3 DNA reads TGTGCCAGCAGCTCGGGGGTGGGGCAAGAGACCCAGTACTTC. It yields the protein CASSSGVGQETQYF.

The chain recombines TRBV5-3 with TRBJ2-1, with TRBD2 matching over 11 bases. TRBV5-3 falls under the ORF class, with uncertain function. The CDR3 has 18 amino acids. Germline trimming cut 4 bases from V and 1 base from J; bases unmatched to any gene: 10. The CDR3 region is CARSENLAGGVSYNEQFF. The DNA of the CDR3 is TGTGCCAGAAGCGAGAACCTAGCGGGGGGTGTGTCCTACAATGAGCAGTTCTTC.

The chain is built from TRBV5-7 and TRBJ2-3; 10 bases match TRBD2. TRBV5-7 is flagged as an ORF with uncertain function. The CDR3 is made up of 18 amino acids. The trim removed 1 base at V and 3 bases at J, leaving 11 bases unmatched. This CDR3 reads CASSLLVITSGMTDTQYF. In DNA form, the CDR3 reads TGTGCCAGCAGCTTGCTCGTCATAACTAGCGGGATGACAGATACGCAGTATTTT.

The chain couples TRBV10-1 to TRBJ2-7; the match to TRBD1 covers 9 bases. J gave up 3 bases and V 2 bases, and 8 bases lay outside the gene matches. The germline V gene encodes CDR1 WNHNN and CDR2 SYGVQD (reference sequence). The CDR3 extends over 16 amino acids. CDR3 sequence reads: CASSEKLGQGYYEQYF. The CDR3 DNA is TGCGCCAGCAGTGAGAAGTTGGGACAGGGATACTACGAGCAGTACTTC.

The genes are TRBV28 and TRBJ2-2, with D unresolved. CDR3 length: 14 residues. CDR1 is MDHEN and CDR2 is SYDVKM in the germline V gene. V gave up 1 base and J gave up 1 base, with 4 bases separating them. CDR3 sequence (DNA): TGTGCCAGCAGTTTATATGAGAACACCGGGGAGCTGTTTTTT. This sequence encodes CASSLYENTGELFF.

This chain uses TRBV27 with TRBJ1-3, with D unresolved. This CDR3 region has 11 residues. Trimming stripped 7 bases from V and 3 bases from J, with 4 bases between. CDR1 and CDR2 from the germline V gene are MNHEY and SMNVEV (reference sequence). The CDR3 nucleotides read TGTGCCAGCAAACTTGGAAACACCATATATTTT. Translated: CASKLGNTIYF.

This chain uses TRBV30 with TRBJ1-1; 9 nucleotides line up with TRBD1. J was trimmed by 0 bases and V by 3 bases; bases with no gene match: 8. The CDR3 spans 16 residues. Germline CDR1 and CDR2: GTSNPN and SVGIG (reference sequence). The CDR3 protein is CAWRGTGSGLNTEAFF. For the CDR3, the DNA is TGTGCCTGGAGGGGGACAGGGTCGGGGTTGAACACTGAAGCTTTCTTT.

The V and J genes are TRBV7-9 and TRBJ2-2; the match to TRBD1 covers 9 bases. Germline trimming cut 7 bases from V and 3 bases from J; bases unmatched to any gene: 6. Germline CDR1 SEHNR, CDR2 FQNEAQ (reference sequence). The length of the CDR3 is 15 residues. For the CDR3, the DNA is TGTGCCAGCAACTCGGGACAGGGTGACACCGGGGAGCTGTTTTTT. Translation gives CASNSGQGDTGELFF. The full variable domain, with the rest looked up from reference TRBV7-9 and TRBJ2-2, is DTGVSQNPRHKITKRGQNVTFRCDPISEHNRLYWYRQTLGQGPEFLTYFQNEAQLEKSRLLSDRFSAERPKGSFSTLEIQRTEQGDSAMYLCASNSGQGDTGELFFGEGSRLTVL.

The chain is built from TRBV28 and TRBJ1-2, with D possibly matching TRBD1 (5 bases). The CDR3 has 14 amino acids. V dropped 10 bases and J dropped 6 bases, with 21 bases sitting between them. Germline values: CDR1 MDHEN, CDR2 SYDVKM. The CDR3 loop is CATQIRRELDGYTF. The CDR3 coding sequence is TGTGCCACACAAATCCGCAGGGAACTCGATGGCTACACCTTC.

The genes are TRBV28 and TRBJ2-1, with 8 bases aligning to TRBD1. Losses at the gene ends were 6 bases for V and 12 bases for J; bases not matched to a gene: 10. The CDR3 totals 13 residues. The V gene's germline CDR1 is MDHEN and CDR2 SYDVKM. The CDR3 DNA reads TGTGCCAGCAGCCAACCGGGACAGGTGGGGCAGTTCTTC. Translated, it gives CASSQPGQVGQFF.

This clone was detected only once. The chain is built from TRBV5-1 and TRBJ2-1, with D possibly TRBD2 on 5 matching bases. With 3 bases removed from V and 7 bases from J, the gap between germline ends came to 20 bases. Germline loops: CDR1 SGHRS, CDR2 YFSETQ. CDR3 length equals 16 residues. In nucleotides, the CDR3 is TGCGCCAGCAGCTCGGGAATAAACCGTGCGCGGAATGAGCAGTTCTTC. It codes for CASSSGINRARNEQFF.

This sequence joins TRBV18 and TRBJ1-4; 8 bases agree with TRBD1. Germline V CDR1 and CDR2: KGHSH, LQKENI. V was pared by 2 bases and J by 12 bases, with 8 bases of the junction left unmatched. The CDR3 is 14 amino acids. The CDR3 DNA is TGTGCCAGCTCACCAGAGCGGACAGGGTTAGAACTGTTTTTT. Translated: CASSPERTGLELFF.

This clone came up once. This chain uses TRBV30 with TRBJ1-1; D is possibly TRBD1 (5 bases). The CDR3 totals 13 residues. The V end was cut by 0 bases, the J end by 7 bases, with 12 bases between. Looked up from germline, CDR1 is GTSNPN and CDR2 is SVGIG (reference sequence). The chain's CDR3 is CAWSVVRGDEAFF. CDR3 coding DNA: TGTGCCTGGAGTGTCGTACGAGGGGATGAAGCTTTCTTT. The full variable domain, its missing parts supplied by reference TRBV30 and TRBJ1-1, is SQTIHQWPATLVQPVGSPLSLECTVEGTSNPNLYWYRQAAGRGLQLLFYSVGIGQISSEVPQNLSASRPQDRQFILSSKKLLLSDSGFYLCAWSVVRGDEAFFGQGTRLTVV.

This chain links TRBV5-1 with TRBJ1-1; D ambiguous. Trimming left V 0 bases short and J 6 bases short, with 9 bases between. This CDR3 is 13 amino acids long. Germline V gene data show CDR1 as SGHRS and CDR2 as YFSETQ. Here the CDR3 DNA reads TGCGCCAGCAGCTTGGAGGCAATTGCTGAAGCTTTCTTT. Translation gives CASSLEAIAEAFF.

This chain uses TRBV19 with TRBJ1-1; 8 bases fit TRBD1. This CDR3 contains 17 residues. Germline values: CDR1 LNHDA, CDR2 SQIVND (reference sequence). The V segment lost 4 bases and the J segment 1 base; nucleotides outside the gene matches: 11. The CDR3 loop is CASSRKRRQGRNTEAFF. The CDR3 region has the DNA TGTGCCAGTAGTAGAAAACGTCGACAGGGGCGGAACACTGAAGCTTTCTTT.

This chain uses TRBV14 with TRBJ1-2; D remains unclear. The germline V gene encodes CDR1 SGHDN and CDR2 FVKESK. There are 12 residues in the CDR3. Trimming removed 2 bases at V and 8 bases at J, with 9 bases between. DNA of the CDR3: TGTGCCAGCAGCCAACTAGGGATGGGCTACACCTTC. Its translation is CASSQLGMGYTF. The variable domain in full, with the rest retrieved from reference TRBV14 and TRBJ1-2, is EAGVTQFPSHSVIEKGQTVTLRCDPISGHDNLYWYRRVMGKEIKFLLHFVKESKQDESGMPNNRFLAERTGGTYSTLKVQPAELEDSGVYFCASSQLGMGYTFGSGTRLTVV.